Each of the 32 T cell receptor beta chains below was sequenced from the same sample in a study of CD8+ T cells in alopecia areata. As the sequencing template, cDNA was produced by extracting RNA and reverse transcribing it. Measured with immunoSEQ multiplex PCR; TCRdb has only the in-frame clones, and not every one. The sample has 100,000 to 130,000 clones, 84% seen once. Indicated treatment: oral pan-JAK inhibitor, 5-10 mg twice daily. Sequences were derived from CD8+ T cells sorted from blood, sampled at week 24, from a patient treated with tofacitinib. The receptors come from a human donor with alopecia areata.

This clone has only a few counts. The genes are TRBV7-2 and TRBJ2-5; D not certain. Trimming pared 2 bases from V and 5 bases from J, leaving 9 bases between. CDR1 SGHTA and CDR2 FQGNSA come from the germline V gene. This CDR3 has 13 amino acids. CDR3 sequence: CASSLKWKETQYF. The CDR3 nucleotides are TGTGCCAGCAGCTTAAAGTGGAAGGAGACCCAGTACTTC.

This clone is a singleton in its sample. The chain couples TRBV27 to TRBJ2-3; D remains ambiguous. V lost 3 bases to trimming and J lost 5 bases, with 9 bases between them. Germline CDR1 MNHEY, CDR2 SMNVEV (reference sequence). CDR3 size: 13 residues. Here the CDR3 reads CASSFRSGDTQYF. The CDR3, as DNA: TGTGCCAGCAGTTTTCGCTCGGGAGATACGCAGTATTTT.

This sequence joins TRBV4-3 and TRBJ2-7; the D gene could be TRBD1 or TRBD2 (5 bases each). The germline gives CDR1 LGHNA, CDR2 YSLEER. V lost 2 bases and J lost 2, with 10 bases in between. The CDR3 is made up of 14 amino acids. The CDR3 DNA reads as TGCGCCAGCAGCCAATGGGACGGACCCTACGAGCAGTACTTC. It specifies CASSQWDGPYEQYF.

This clone has only one observation. V gene TRBV7-9 combines with J gene TRBJ2-4; D is perhaps TRBD1 or TRBD2 (5 bases each). Germline V gene lookup returns CDR1 SEHNR and CDR2 FQNEAQ (reference sequence). The CDR3 runs to 14 residues. The V gene lost 5 bases and the J gene lost 8 bases, with 16 bases spanning the gap. Here the CDR3 DNA reads TGTGCCAGCAGCCAGCCGGGACCTGGTGACATTCAGTACTTC. Translating it yields CASSQPGPGDIQYF. Full variable domain (remainder filled in from reference TRBV7-9 and TRBJ2-4): DTGVSQNPRHKITKRGQNVTFRCDPISEHNRLYWYRQTLGQGPEFLTYFQNEAQLEKSRLLSDRFSAERPKGSFSTLEIQRTEQGDSAMYLCASSQPGPGDIQYFGAGTRLSVL.

The genes are TRBV7-2 and TRBJ2-1; D not resolved. There are 15 residues in the CDR3. V was shortened by 1 base and J by 3 bases, with 10 bases between the two germline ends. Germline V CDR1 and CDR2: SGHTA, FQGNSA. This CDR3 reads CASSLDPSGYNEQFF. CDR3 DNA: TGTGCCAGCAGCTTAGACCCGTCGGGCTACAATGAGCAGTTCTTC.

This clone was recorded a few times. The genes are TRBV9 and TRBJ1-1; no firm D call. Looked up from germline, CDR1 is SGDLS and CDR2 is YYNGEE. The CDR3 is made up of 14 amino acids. Between the trimmed V and J ends, which lost 3 bases and 2 bases, there was a span of 11 bases. The CDR3 loop reads CASSDSSTNTEAFF. CDR3 sequence (DNA): TGTGCCAGCAGCGATAGCAGCACTAACACTGAAGCTTTCTTT.

A note on this clone: The junction differs from germline at one of its ends, possibly a read error. This chain connects TRBV7-7 to TRBJ2-1; 8 bases match TRBD2. Looked up from germline, CDR1 is SSHAT and CDR2 is FNYEAQ (reference sequence). CDR3 size: 16 residues. This CDR3 is CASSDSGSGGNNEQFF. CDR3 coding DNA: TGTGCTAGCAGCGACTCGGGAAGCGGGGGTAACAATGAGCAGTTCTTC.

This sequence joins TRBV28 and TRBJ2-5; TRBD1 aligns across 8 bases. The germline V gene has CDR1 MDHEN and CDR2 SYDVKM. Germline trimming cut 6 bases from V and 3 bases from J; bases unmatched to any gene: 9. The CDR3 totals 15 residues. The CDR3: CASSFPGQAEETQYF. The CDR3 DNA sequence: TGTGCCAGCAGCTTCCCGGGACAGGCAGAAGAGACCCAGTACTTC. The whole variable domain, remainder taken from reference TRBV28 and TRBJ2-5, is DVKVTQSSRYLVKRTGEKVFLECVQDMDHENMFWYRQDPGLGLRLIYFSYDVKMKEKGDIPEGYSVSREKKERFSLILESASTNQTSMYLCASSFPGQAEETQYFGPGTRLLVL.

This clone was seen ten or more times. The chain is built from TRBV19 and TRBJ1-5; unclear D gene. Germline V gene sequence: CDR1 LNHDA, CDR2 SQIVND (reference sequence). Trimming removed 8 bases from V and 3 bases from J, with 11 bases in between. The CDR3 consists of 13 residues. CDR3 sequence: CASSPGINQPQHF. As DNA, the CDR3 is TGTGCCAGTTCACCGGGAATCAATCAGCCCCAGCATTTT.

J is TRBJ2-7 and V is TRBV5-1, with TRBD1 matching over 7 bases. The CDR3 loop spans 12 amino acids. Germline-derived CDR1 and CDR2 are SGHRS and YFSETQ. V shed 4 bases and J 4 bases; nucleotides not matched to a gene: 2. In nucleotides, the CDR3 is TGCGCCAGCAGCCTGACAGGGTACGAGCAGTACTTC. It yields the protein CASSLTGYEQYF.

This chain links TRBV15 with TRBJ2-2; the D call may be TRBD1 or TRBD2 (5 bases each). Deletions cut 0 bases from V and 1 base from J, with 12 bases between. Per germline, CDR1 LNHNV and CDR2 YYDKDF (reference sequence). This CDR3 region has 17 residues. CDR3 sequence reads: CATSRDRGTGNTGELFF. The CDR3 nucleotides are TGTGCCACCAGCAGAGATCGGGGCACAGGGAACACCGGGGAGCTGTTTTTT.

The V call is TRBV6-5, the J call TRBJ1-1; tentatively, D is TRBD1 (5 bases). Germline V gives CDR1 MNHEY, CDR2 SVGAGI. The CDR3 loop spans 12 amino acids. Between the trimmed V and J ends, which lost 3 bases and 10 bases, there was a span of 12 bases. CDR3 coding DNA: TGTGCCAGCAGTTATGGGACGTCCGGAGCTTTCTTT. Its protein product is CASSYGTSGAFF.

V and J are TRBV5-6 and TRBJ2-1; TRBD2 might be the D (5 bases). With 0 bases removed from V and 9 bases from J, the gap between germline ends came to 13 bases. CDR1 and CDR2 from the germline V gene are SGHDT and YYEEEE. This CDR3 contains 14 residues. The CDR3 here is CASSLGGWSGEQFF. In DNA, the CDR3 is TGTGCCAGCAGCTTGGGAGGGTGGAGTGGTGAGCAGTTCTTC. Combining the CDR3 with reference TRBV5-6 and TRBJ2-1 gives the whole variable domain DAGVTQSPTHLIKTRGQQVTLRCSPKSGHDTVSWYQQALGQGPQFIFQYYEEEERQRGNFPDRFSGHQFPNYSSELNVNALLLGDSALYLCASSLGGWSGEQFFGPGTRLTVL.

The chain uses TRBV4-1 and TRBJ1-2, with D tentatively TRBD1 (6 bases). This CDR3 contains 15 residues. CDR1 and CDR2 from the germline V gene are MGHRA and YSYEKL. V was cut by 4 bases and J by 4 bases, with 16 bases left in between. The DNA of the CDR3 is TGCGCCAGCAGCCCGAATCTTGGGGGGCTCTATGGCTACACCTTC. Translated: CASSPNLGGLYGYTF.

The rearrangement joins TRBV4-1 to TRBJ2-7, with D unresolved. The CDR3 loop spans 13 amino acids. With 0 bases removed from V and 2 bases from J, the gap between germline ends came to 5 bases. In germline, CDR1 is MGHRA, CDR2 YSYEKL. CDR3 DNA: TGCGCCAGCAGCCAAGAACTCACCTACGAGCAGTACTTC. This encodes CASSQELTYEQYF.

The chain uses TRBV5-1 and TRBJ2-7; TRBD1 agrees at 9 bases. J lost 6 bases, V lost 2 bases, and 9 bases had no gene match. CDR3 length equals 15 residues. CDR1 and CDR2 from the germline V gene are SGHRS and YFSETQ. The CDR3 here is CASSFTGGAGPEQYF. In DNA, the CDR3 is TGCGCCAGCAGCTTCACAGGGGGCGCGGGGCCCGAGCAGTACTTC.

The chain joins TRBV27 to TRBJ1-4, with D tentatively TRBD1 (6 bases). CDR1 MNHEY and CDR2 SMNVEV come from the germline V gene (reference sequence). V lost 0 bases to trimming and J lost 5 bases, with 16 bases between them. This CDR3 contains 17 residues. The CDR3 is CASSLSNQGRGNEKLFF. The CDR3 DNA sequence: TGTGCCAGCAGTTTATCGAATCAGGGCAGGGGAAATGAAAAACTGTTTTTT.

This clone was observed a few times. V and J are TRBV9 and TRBJ1-1, with 8 positions matching TRBD1. This CDR3 spans 15 amino acids. Germline V gene lookup returns CDR1 SGDLS and CDR2 YYNGEE. V trimming: 4 bases; J trimming: 1 base; junction bases outside the gene matches: 6. CDR3: CASSHPRGQNTEAFF. In nucleotides, the CDR3 is TGTGCCAGCAGCCACCCCAGGGGGCAGAACACTGAAGCTTTCTTT.

V gene TRBV7-2 combines with J gene TRBJ1-2; 7 bases map to TRBD1. V shed 5 bases, J shed 4 bases, and the junction held 7 bases outside the gene matches. CDR1 is SGHTA, CDR2 FQGNSA, per germline. The CDR3 contains 14 residues. In DNA form, the CDR3 reads TGTGCCAGCAGCCCCCCTGGGACAGCCTATGGCTACACCTTC. This codes for CASSPPGTAYGYTF.

V usage is TRBV5-6 and J usage is TRBJ1-2, with a possible D match to TRBD1 (6 bases). V lost 4 bases to trimming and J lost 4 bases, with 11 bases between them. Germline assignment: CDR1 SGHDT and CDR2 YYEEEE. This CDR3 spans 13 amino acids. The CDR3 is CASSEGVGYGYTF. For the CDR3, the DNA is TGTGCCAGCAGCGAGGGGGTAGGCTATGGCTACACCTTC.

The table lists this clone with a count of one. This rearrangement joins TRBV9 to TRBJ1-3; D is ambiguous. The CDR3 sequence is 15 residues long. CDR1 SGDLS and CDR2 YYNGEE come from the germline V gene. The V and J ends lost 0 bases and 4 bases respectively, with 11 bases between them. CDR3 DNA: TGTGCCAGCAGCGTAGGAGTAGGTTCAGGAAACACCATATATTTT. This codes for CASSVGVGSGNTIYF.

The chain carries TRBV6-6 and TRBJ2-3; tentative D call: TRBD2 (5 bases). Germline V gene sequence: CDR1 MNHNY, CDR2 SVGAGI (reference sequence). The CDR3 extends over 14 amino acids. Trimming stripped 6 bases from V and 0 bases from J, with 10 bases between. This CDR3 is CASSLTTSTDTQYF. CDR3 DNA: TGTGCCAGCAGCCTGACTACCAGCACAGATACGCAGTATTTT.

As DNA, the CDR3 is TGCGCCAGCAGCCATTACAGGACAACCGAAGCTTTCTTT. This gives the protein CASSHYRTTEAFF. The chain has TRBV4-1 and TRBJ1-1; tentatively, D is TRBD1 (5 bases). The V and J ends lost 3 bases and 8 bases respectively, with 13 bases between them. This CDR3 comprises 13 residues. CDR1 and CDR2 from the germline V gene are MGHRA and YSYEKL.

In this sample, this clone turned up once. The chain links TRBV14 to TRBJ2-1; 9 nucleotides align to TRBD1. Germline V gene lookup returns CDR1 SGHDN and CDR2 FVKESK. The V gene end was trimmed by 6 bases and the J gene end by 6 bases; junction bases not matched to a gene: 9. This CDR3 is 15 amino acids long. The CDR3 bases are TGTGCCAGCAGACCCACCGGGACAGGGAGCAATGAGCAGTTCTTC. Its translation is CASRPTGTGSNEQFF. The entire variable domain, with the rest obtained from reference TRBV14 and TRBJ2-1, is as follows: EAGVTQFPSHSVIEKGQTVTLRCDPISGHDNLYWYRRVMGKEIKFLLHFVKESKQDESGMPNNRFLAERTGGTYSTLKVQPAELEDSGVYFCASRPTGTGSNEQFFGPGTRLTVL.

The chain carries TRBV4-2 and TRBJ1-5; D call uncertain. The CDR3 extends over 15 amino acids. Germline lookup yields CDR1 LGHNA and CDR2 YNFKEQ. The V gene lost 0 bases and the J gene lost 0 bases, with 6 bases spanning the gap. The CDR3 spells CASSQERDSNQPQHF. For the CDR3, the DNA is TGTGCCAGCAGCCAAGAAAGGGATAGCAATCAGCCCCAGCATTTT.

This chain links TRBV7-2 with TRBJ2-7, with a tentative D call TRBD1 (5 bases). CDR1 SGHTA and CDR2 FQGNSA come from the germline V gene. The CDR3 covers 15 residues. Trimming removed 0 bases from V and 2 bases from J, with 11 bases in between. CDR3 region: CASSLAAGFTYEQYF. For the CDR3, the DNA is TGTGCCAGCAGCTTAGCGGCAGGGTTTACCTACGAGCAGTACTTC.

The chain carries TRBV7-6 and TRBJ2-3; 9 bases agree with TRBD1. This CDR3 comprises 16 residues. The J segment lost 3 bases and the V segment lost 3 bases, leaving 7 bases of the junction unmatched. From germline, CDR1 is SGHVS and CDR2 FNYEAQ. CDR3 in DNA: TGTGCCAGCAGCTTGGGGGGACAGGGAAGTACAGATACGCAGTATTTT. Translated: CASSLGGQGSTDTQYF. Full variable domain (missing parts from reference TRBV7-6 and TRBJ2-3): GAGVSQSPRYKVTKRGQDVALRCDPISGHVSLYWYRQALGQGPEFLTYFNYEAQQDKSGLPNDRFSAERPEGSISTLTIQRTEQRDSAMYRCASSLGGQGSTDTQYFGPGTRLTVL.

This clone was observed a handful of times. This rearrangement joins TRBV14 to TRBJ2-5; the D gene is possibly TRBD2 (7 bases). Germline values: CDR1 SGHDN, CDR2 FVKESK. This CDR3 is built from 16 residues. The V gene lost 4 bases and the J gene lost 3 bases, with 18 bases spanning the gap. This CDR3 reads CASSRRLGGAKETQYF. As DNA, the CDR3 is TGTGCCAGCAGCCGACGTTTGGGGGGGGCGAAAGAGACCCAGTACTTC.

V gene TRBV7-9 combines with J gene TRBJ2-1; D gene unclear. There are 15 residues in the CDR3. From germline, CDR1 is SEHNR and CDR2 FQNEAQ (reference sequence). With 5 bases removed from V and 2 bases from J, the gap between germline ends came to 13 bases. The CDR3 loop reads CASSPDLDPYNEQFF. CDR3 nucleotide sequence: TGTGCCAGCAGCCCCGACCTTGATCCCTACAATGAGCAGTTCTTC.

J is TRBJ2-7 and V is TRBV5-1, with 10 bases lining up with TRBD1. The length of the CDR3 is 14 residues. CDR1 SGHRS and CDR2 YFSETQ come from the germline V gene. J gave up 4 bases and V 3 bases, and 4 bases lay outside the gene matches. The CDR3 spells CASSSRDRGYEQYF. CDR3 sequence (DNA): TGCGCCAGCAGCTCCCGGGACAGGGGATACGAGCAGTACTTC.

This clone was seen a few times. This chain joins TRBV7-2 and TRBJ2-7; D is unclear. CDR1 SGHTA and CDR2 FQGNSA come from the germline V gene. The V gene lost 4 bases and the J gene lost 3 bases, with 10 bases spanning the gap. The CDR3 is 13 amino acids. The chain's CDR3 is CASSSSPNYEQYF. The CDR3 DNA is TGTGCCAGCAGCTCGTCCCCCAACTACGAGCAGTACTTC.

This chain joins TRBV27 and TRBJ2-2, with D hard to call. V lost 5 bases and J lost 3, with 16 bases in between. This CDR3 comprises 16 residues. Germline-derived CDR1 and CDR2 are MNHEY and SMNVEV (reference sequence). CDR3 region: CASSPIPGDDTGELFF. CDR3 in DNA: TGTGCCAGCAGTCCCATTCCCGGTGATGACACCGGGGAGCTGTTTTTT.